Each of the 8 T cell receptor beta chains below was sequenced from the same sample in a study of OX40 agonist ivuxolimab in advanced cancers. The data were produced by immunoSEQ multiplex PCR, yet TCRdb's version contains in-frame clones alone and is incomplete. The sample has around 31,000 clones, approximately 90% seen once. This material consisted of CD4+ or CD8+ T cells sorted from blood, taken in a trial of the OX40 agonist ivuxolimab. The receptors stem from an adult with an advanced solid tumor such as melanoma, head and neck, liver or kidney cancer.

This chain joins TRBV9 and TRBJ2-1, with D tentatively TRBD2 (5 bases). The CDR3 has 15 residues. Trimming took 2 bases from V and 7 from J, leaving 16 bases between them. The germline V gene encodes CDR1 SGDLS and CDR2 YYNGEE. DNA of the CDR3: TGTGCCAGCAGCGTCGGGATCCTGAAGAGTAATGAGCAGTTCTTC. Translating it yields CASSVGILKSNEQFF.

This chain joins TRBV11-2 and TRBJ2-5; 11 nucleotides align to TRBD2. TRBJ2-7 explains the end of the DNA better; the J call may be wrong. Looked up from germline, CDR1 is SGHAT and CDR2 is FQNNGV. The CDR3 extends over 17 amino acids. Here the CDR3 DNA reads TGTGCCAGCAGCTTAGATCTGGATAGCGGGAGGGCCTCCGAGCAGTACTTC. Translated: CASSLDLDSGRASEQYF.

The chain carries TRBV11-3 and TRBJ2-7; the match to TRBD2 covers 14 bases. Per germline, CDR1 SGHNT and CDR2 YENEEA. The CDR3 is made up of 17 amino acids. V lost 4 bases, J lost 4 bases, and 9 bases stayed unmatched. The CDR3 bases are TGTGCCAGCAGCTCTGGACTAGCGGGAGGTGGCGGATACGAGCAGTACTTC. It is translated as CASSSGLAGGGGYEQYF. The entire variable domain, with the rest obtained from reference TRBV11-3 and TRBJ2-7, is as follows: EAGVVQSPRYKIIEKKQPVAFWCNPISGHNTLYWYLQNLGQGPELLIRYENEEAVDDSQLPKDRFSAERLKGVDSTLKIQPAELGDSAVYLCASSSGLAGGGGYEQYFGPGTRLTVT.

CDR3 residues: CASSPTSGFYNEQFF. In DNA, the CDR3 is TGTGCCAGCAGCCCGACTAGCGGGTTCTACAATGAGCAGTTCTTC. The chain employs TRBV7-9 and TRBJ2-1; 10 nucleotides agree with TRBD2. Per germline, CDR1 SEHNR and CDR2 FQNEAQ (reference sequence). Unmatched junction bases numbered 4, after V lost 5 bases and J lost 3 bases. This CDR3 region has 15 residues.

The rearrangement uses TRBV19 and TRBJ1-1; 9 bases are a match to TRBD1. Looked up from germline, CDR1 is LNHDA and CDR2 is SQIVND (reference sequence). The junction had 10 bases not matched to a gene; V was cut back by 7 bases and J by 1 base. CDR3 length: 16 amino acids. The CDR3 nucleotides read TGTGCCAGTAACCCGGGACAGGGCGTTCCGAACACTGAAGCTTTCTTT. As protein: CASNPGQGVPNTEAFF. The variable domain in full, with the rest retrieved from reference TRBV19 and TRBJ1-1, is DGGITQSPKYLFRKEGQNVTLSCEQNLNHDAMYWYRQDPGQGLRLIYYSQIVNDFQKGDIAEGYSVSREKKESFPLTVTSAQKNPTAFYLCASNPGQGVPNTEAFFGQGTRLTVV.

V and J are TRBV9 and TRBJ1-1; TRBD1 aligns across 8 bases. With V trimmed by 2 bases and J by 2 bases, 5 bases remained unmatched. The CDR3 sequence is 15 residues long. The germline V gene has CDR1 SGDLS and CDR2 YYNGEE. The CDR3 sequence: CASSVITGGNTEAFF. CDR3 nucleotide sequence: TGTGCCAGCAGCGTTATTACAGGGGGTAACACTGAAGCTTTCTTT.

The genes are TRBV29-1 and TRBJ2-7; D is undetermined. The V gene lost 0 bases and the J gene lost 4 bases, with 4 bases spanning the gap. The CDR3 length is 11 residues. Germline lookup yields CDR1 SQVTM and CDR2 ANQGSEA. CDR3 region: CSVEDYYEQYF. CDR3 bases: TGCAGCGTTGAAGATTATTACGAGCAGTACTTC.

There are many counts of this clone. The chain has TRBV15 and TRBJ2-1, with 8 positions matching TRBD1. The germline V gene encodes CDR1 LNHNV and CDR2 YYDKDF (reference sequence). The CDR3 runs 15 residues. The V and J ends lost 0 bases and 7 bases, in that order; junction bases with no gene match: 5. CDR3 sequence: CATSRDQGAVNEQFF. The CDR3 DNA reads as TGTGCCACCAGCAGAGATCAGGGGGCTGTGAATGAGCAGTTCTTC. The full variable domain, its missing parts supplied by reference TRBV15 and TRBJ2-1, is DAMVIQNPRYQVTQFGKPVTLSCSQTLNHNVMYWYQQKSSQAPKLLFHYYDKDFNNEADTPDNFQSRRPNTSFCFLDIRSPGLGDTAMYLCATSRDQGAVNEQFFGPGTRLTVL.